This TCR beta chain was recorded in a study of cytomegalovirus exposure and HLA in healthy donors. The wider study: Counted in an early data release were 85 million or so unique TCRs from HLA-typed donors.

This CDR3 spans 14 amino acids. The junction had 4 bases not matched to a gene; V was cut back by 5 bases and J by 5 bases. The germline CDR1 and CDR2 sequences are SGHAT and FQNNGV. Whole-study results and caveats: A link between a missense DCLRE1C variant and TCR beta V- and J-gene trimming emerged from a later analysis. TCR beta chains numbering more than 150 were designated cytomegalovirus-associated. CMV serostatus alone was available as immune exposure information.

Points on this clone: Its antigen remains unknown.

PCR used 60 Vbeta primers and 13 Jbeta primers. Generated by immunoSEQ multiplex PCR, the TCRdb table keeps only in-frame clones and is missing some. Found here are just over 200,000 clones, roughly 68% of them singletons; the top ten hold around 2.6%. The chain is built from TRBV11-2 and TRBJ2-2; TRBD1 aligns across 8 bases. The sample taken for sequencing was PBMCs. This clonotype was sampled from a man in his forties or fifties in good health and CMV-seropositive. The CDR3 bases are TGTGCCAGCAGCGGCAGGGGGCTTACCGGGGAGCTGTTTTTT. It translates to CASSGRGLTGELFF.